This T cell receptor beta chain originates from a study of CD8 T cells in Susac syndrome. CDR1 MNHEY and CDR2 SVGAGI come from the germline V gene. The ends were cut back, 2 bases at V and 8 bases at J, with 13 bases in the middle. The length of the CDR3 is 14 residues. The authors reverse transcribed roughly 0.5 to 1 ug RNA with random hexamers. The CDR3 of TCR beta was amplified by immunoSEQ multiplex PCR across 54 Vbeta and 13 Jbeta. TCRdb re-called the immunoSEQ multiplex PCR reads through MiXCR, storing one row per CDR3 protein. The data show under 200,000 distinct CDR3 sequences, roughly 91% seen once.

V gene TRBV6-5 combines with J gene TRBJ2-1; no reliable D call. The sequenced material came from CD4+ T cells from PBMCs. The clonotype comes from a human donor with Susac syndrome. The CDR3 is CASSYTDQDHEQFF. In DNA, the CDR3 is TGTGCCAGCAGTTACACGGACCAGGACCATGAGCAGTTCTTC.